This entry is about one T cell receptor (beta chain). Autoimmune disease history or systemic immunosuppression disqualified patients. This specimen belongs to a study of OX40 agonist ivuxolimab in advanced cancers. Study information: Dose-escalation subjects each had hepatocellular carcinoma, melanoma, renal cell or head and neck cancer.

TCRdb's copy holds only in-frame clones and misses some; the assay was immunoSEQ multiplex PCR. The data contain tens of thousands of clones, around 92% of them seen just once; the ten biggest clones take up roughly 0.5%. CDR3 length equals 15 residues. Germline V gene sequence: CDR1 SGDLS, CDR2 YYNGEE. Germline trimming cut 4 bases from V and 3 bases from J; bases unmatched to any gene: 5. The genes are TRBV9 and TRBJ1-4, with 8 bases identical to TRBD1. This clonotype was sampled from an adult with an advanced solid tumor such as melanoma, head and neck, liver or kidney cancer. The source was CD4+ or CD8+ T cells sorted from blood, collected in a trial of the OX40 agonist ivuxolimab. The chain's CDR3 is CASSSRTGPNEKLFF. CDR3 nucleotides: TGTGCCAGCAGCTCAAGGACAGGGCCTAATGAAAAACTGTTTTTT.